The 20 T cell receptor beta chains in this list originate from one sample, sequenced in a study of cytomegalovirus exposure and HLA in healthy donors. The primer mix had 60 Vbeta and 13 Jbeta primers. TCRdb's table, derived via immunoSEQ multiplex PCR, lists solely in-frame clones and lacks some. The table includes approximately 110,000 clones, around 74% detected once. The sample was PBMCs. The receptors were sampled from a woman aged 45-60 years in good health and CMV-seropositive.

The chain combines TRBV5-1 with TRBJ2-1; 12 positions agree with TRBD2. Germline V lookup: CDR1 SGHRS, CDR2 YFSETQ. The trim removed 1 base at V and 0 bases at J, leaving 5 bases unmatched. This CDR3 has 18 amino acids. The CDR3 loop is CASSLTSGGMSSYNEQFF. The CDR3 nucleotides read TGCGCCAGCAGCTTGACTAGCGGGGGGATGAGCTCCTACAATGAGCAGTTCTTC.

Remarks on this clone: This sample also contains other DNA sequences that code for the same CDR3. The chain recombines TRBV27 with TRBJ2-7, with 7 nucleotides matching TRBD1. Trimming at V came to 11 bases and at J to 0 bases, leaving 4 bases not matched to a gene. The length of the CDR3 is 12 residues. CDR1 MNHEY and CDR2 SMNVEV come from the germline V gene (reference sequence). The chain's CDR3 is CASRDSSYEQYF. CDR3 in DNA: TGTGCCTCCCGGGACAGCTCCTACGAGCAGTACTTC.

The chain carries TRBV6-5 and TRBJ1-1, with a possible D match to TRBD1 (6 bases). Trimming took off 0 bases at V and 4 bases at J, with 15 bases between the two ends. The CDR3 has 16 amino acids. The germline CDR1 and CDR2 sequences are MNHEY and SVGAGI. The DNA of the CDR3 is TGTGCCAGCAGTTACTCCCAGGGGATCTTATCCACTGAAGCTTTCTTT. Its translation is CASSYSQGILSTEAFF.

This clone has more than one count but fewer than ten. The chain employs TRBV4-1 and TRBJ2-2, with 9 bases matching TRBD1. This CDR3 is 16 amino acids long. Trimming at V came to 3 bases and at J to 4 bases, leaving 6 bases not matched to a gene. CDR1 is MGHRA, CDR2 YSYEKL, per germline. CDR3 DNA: TGCGCCAGCAGCCAGCTACAGGGGGCGGTCACCGGGGAGCTGTTTTTT. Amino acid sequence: CASSQLQGAVTGELFF.

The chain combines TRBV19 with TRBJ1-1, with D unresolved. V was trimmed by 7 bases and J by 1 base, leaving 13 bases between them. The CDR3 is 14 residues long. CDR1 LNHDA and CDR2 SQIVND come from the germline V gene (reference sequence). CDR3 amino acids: CASNDINGNTEAFF. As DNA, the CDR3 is TGTGCCAGTAATGACATTAATGGGAACACTGAAGCTTTCTTT.

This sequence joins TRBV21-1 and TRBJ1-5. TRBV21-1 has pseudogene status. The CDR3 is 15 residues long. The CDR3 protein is CAAQETAGGNQPQHF. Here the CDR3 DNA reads TGTGCGGCACAGGAAACGGCGGGGGGTAATCAGCCCCAGCATTTT.

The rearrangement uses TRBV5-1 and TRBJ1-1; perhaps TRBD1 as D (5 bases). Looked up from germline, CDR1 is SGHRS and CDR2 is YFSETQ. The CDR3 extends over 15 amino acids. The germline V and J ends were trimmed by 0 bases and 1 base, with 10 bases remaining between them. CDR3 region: CASSLVAGGNTEAFF. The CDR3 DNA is TGCGCCAGCAGCTTGGTTGCGGGGGGGAACACTGAAGCTTTCTTT.

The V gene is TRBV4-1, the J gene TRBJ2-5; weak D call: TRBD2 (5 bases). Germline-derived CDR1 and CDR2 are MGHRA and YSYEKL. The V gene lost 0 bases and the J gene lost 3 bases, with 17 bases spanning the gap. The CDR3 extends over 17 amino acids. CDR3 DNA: TGCGCCAGCAGCCAAGAAGGGAGCGCGGCCCTGGAAGAGACCCAGTACTTC. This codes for CASSQEGSAALEETQYF.

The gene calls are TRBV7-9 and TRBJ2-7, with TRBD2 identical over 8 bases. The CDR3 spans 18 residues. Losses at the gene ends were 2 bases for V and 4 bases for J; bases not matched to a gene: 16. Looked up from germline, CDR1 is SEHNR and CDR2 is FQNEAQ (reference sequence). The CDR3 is CASSLTSGGTHFIYEQYF. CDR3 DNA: TGTGCCAGCAGCTTAACTAGCGGCGGGACCCATTTTATATACGAGCAGTACTTC.

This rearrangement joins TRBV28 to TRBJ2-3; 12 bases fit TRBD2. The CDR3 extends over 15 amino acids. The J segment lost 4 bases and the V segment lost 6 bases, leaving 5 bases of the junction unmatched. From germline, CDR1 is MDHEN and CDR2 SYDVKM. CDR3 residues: CASSGLAGFADTQYF. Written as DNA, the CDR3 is TGTGCCAGCAGCGGACTAGCGGGGTTTGCAGATACGCAGTATTTT.

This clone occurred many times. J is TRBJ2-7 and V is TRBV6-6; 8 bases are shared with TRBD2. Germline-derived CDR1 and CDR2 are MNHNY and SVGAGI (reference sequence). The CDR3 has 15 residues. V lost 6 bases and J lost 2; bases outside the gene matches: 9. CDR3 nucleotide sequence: TGTGCCAGCAGCGAACAGGCGGGGGGAGCCTACGAGCAGTACTTC. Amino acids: CASSEQAGGAYEQYF.

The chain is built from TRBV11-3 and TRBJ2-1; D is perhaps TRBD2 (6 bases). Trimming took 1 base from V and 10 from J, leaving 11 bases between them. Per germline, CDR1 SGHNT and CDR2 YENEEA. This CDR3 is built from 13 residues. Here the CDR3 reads CASSLAGDFEQFF. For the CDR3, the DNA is TGTGCCAGCAGCTTAGCGGGGGATTTCGAGCAGTTCTTC.

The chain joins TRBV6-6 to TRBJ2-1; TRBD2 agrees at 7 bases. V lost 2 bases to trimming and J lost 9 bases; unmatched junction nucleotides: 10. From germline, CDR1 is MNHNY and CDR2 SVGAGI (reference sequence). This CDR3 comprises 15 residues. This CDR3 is CASSYMGGGAFEQFF. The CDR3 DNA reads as TGTGCCAGCAGTTACATGGGGGGGGGAGCTTTTGAGCAGTTCTTC.

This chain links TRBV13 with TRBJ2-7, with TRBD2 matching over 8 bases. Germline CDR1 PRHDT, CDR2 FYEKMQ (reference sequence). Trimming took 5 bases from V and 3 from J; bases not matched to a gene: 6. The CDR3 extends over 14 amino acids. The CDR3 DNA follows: TGTGCCAGCAGCAACCGTGGGACTAGCTACGAGCAGTACTTC. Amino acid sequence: CASSNRGTSYEQYF.

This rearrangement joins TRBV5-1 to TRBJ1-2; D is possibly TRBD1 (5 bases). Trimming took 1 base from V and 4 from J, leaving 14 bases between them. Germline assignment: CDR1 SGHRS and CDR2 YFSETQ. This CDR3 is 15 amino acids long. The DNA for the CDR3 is TGCGCCAGCAGCTTGTCGGCAGGGTCTTTCTATGGCTACACCTTC. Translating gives CASSLSAGSFYGYTF.

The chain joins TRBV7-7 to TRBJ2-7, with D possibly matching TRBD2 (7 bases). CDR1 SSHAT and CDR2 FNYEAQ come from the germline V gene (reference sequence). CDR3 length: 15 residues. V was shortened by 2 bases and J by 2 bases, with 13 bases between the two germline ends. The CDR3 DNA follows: TGTGCCAGCAGCTTAAGGCGGGGGCCAACCTACGAGCAGTACTTC. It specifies CASSLRRGPTYEQYF.

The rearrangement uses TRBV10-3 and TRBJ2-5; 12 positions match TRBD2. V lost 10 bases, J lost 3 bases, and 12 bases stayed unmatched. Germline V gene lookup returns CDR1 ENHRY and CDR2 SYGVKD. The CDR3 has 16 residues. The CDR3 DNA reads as TGTGCCACTCTGCAACTACTAGCGGGGGGTGAAGAGACCCAGTACTTC. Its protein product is CATLQLLAGGEETQYF.

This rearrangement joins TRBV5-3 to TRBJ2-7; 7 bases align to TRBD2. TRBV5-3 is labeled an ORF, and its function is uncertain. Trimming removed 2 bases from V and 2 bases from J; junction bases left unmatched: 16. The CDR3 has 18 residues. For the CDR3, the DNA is TGTGCCAGAAGCTTTGGGTCCGGTGGGACTAAGAGACCCTACGAGCAGTACTTC. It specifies CARSFGSGGTKRPYEQYF.

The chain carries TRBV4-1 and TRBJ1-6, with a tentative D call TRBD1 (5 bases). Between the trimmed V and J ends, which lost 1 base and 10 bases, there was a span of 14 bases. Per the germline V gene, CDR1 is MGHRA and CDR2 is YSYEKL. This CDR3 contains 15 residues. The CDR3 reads CASSQGSGGWSPLHF. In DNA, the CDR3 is TGCGCCAGCAGCCAAGGGTCGGGGGGTTGGTCACCCCTCCACTTT.

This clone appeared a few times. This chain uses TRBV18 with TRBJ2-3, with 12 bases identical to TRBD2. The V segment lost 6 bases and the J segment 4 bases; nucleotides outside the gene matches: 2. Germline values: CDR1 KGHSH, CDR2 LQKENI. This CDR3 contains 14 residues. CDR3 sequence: CASSRTSGADTQYF. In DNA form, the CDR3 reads TGTGCCAGCTCCCGGACTAGCGGGGCAGATACGCAGTATTTT.